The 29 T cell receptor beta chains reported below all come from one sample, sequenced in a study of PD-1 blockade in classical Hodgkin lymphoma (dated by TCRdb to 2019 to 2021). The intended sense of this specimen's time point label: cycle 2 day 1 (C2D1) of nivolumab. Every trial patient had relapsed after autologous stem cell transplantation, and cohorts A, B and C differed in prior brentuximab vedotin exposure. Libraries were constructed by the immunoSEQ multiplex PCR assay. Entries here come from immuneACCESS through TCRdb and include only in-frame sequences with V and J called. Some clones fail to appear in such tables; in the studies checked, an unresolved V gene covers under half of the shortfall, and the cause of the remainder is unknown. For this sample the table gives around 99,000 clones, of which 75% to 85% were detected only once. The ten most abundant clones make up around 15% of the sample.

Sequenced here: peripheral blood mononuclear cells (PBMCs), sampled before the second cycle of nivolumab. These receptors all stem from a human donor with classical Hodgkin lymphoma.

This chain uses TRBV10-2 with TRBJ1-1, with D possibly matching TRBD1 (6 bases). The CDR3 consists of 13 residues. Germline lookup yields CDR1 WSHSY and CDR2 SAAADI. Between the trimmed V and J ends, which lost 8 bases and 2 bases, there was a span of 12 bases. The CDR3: CASARGDNTEAFF. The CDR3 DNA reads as TGCGCCAGCGCCAGGGGCGACAACACTGAAGCTTTCTTT.

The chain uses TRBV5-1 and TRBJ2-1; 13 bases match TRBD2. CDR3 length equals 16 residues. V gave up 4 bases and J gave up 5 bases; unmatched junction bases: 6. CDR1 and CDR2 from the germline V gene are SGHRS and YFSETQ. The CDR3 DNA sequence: TGCGCCAGCAGCCGCCGACTAGCGGGGGGTAACAATGAGCAGTTCTTC. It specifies CASSRRLAGGNNEQFF.

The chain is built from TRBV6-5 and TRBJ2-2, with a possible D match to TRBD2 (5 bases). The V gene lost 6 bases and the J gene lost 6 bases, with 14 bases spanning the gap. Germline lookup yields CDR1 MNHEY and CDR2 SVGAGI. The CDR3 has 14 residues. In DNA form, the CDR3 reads TGTGCCAGCAGCAGCAGAGCGGTCCCCGGGGAGCTGTTTTTT. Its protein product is CASSSRAVPGELFF.

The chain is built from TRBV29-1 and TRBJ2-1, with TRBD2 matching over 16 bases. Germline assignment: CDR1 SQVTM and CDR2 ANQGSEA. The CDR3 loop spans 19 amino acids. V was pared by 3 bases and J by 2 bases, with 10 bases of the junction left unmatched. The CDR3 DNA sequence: TGCAGCGTTGAGCCGATAGGGACTAGCGGGAGGGTGGCCTACAATGAGCAGTTCTTC. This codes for CSVEPIGTSGRVAYNEQFF.

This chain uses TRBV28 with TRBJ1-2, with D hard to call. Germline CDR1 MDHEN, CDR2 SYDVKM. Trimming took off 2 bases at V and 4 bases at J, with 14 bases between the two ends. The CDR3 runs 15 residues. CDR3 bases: TGTGCCAGCAGTTTAGTGGCAGTTTCGGCCTATGGCTACACCTTC. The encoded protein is CASSLVAVSAYGYTF.

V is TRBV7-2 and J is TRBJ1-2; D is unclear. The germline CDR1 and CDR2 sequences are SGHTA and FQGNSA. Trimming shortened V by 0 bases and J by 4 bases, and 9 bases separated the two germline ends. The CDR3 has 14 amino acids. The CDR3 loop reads CASSLAGIGYGYTF. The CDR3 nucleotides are TGTGCCAGCAGCTTAGCGGGAATCGGCTATGGCTACACCTTC.

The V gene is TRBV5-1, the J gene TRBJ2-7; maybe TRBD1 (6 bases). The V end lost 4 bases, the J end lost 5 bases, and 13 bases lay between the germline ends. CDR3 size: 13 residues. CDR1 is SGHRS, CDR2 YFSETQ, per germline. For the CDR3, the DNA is TGCGCCAGCAGCCCCCAGAGGACAGACGAGCAGTACTTC. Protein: CASSPQRTDEQYF. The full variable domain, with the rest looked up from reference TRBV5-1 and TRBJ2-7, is KAGVTQTPRYLIKTRGQQVTLSCSPISGHRSVSWYQQTPGQGLQFLFEYFSETQRNKGNFPGRFSGRQFSNSRSEMNVSTLELGDSALYLCASSPQRTDEQYFGPGTRLTVT.

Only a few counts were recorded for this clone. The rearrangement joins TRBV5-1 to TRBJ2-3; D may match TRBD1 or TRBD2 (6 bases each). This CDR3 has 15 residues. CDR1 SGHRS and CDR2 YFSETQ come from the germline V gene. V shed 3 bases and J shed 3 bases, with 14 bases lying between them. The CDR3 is CASSYGGDLTDTQYF. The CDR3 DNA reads TGCGCCAGCAGCTACGGGGGCGACTTAACAGATACGCAGTATTTT.

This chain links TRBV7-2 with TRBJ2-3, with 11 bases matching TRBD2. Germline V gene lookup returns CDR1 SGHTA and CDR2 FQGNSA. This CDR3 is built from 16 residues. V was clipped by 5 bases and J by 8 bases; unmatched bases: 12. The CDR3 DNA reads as TGTGCCAGCAGCGCCTTAGCGGGAGGGCCCTCAATTACGCAGTATTTT. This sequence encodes CASSALAGGPSITQYF.

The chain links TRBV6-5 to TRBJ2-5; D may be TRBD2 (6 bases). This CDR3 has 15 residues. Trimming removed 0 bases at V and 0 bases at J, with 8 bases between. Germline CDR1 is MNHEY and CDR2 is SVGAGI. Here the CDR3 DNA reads TGTGCCAGCAGTTACTCGGAGGGCGACCAAGAGACCCAGTACTTC. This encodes CASSYSEGDQETQYF.

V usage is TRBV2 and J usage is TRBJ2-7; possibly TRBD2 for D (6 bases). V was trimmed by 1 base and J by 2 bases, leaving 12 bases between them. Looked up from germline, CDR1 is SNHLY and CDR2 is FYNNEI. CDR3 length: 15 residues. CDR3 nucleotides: TGTGCCAGCAGTGAAGGTGTGGGAGGAACCTACGAGCAGTACTTC. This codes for CASSEGVGGTYEQYF. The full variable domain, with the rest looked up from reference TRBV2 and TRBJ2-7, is EPEVTQTPSHQVTQMGQEVILRCVPISNHLYFYWYRQILGQKVEFLVSFYNNEISEKSEIFDDQFSVERPDGSNFTLKIRSTKLEDSAMYFCASSEGVGGTYEQYFGPGTRLTVT.

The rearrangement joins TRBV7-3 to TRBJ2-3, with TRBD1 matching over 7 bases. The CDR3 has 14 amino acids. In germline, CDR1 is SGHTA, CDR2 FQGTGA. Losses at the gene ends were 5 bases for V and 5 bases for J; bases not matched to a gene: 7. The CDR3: CASSPTGSGDTQYF. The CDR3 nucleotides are TGTGCCAGCAGCCCGACAGGGTCGGGAGATACGCAGTATTTT.

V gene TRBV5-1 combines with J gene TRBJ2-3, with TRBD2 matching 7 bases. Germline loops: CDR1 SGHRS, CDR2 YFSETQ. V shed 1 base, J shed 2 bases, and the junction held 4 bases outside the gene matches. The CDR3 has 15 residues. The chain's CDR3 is CASSLPSGTTDTQYF. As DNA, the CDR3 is TGCGCCAGCAGCTTGCCTAGCGGTACCACAGATACGCAGTATTTT.

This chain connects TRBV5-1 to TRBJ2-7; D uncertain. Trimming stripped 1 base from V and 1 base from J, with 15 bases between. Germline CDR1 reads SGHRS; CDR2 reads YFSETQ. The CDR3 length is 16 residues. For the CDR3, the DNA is TGCGCCAGCAGCTTGTCCCCAGTCTTGGGGTCCTACGAGCAGTACTTC. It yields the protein CASSLSPVLGSYEQYF.

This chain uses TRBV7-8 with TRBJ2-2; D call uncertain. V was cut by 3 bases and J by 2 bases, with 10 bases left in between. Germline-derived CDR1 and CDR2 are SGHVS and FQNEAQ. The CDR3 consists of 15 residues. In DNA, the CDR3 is TGTGCCAGCAGCTTCGGTACAGTTAACACCGGGGAGCTGTTTTTT. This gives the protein CASSFGTVNTGELFF.

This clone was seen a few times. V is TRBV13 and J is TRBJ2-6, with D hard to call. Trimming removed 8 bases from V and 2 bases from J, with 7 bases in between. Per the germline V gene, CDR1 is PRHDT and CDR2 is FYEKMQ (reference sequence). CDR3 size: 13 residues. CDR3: CASGRTGANVLTF. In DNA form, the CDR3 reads TGTGCCAGCGGGCGGACTGGGGCCAACGTCCTGACTTTC.

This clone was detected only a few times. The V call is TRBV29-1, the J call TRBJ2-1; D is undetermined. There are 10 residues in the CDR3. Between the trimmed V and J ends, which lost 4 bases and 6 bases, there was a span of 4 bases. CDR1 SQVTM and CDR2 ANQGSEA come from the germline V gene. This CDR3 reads CSVGSNEQFF. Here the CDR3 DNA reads TGCAGCGTTGGGAGCAATGAGCAGTTCTTC.

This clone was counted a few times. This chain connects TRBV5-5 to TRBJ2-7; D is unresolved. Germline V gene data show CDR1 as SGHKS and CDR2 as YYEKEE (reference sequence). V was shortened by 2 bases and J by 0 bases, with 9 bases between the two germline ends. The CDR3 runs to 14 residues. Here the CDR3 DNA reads TGTGCCAGCAGCTTAGACGGCAACTCCTACGAGCAGTACTTC. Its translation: CASSLDGNSYEQYF.

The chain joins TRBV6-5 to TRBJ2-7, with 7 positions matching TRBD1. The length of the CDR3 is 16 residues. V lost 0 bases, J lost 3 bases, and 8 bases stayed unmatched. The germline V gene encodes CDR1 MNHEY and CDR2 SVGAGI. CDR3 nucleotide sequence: TGTGCCAGCAGTTACTCGACGGGACAGAAATTCTACGAGCAGTACTTC. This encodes CASSYSTGQKFYEQYF.

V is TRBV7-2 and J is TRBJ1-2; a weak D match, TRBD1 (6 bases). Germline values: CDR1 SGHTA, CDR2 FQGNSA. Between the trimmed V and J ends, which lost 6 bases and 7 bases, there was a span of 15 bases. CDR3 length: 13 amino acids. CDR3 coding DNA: TGTGCCAGCAGACCAACTCAGGGGTCTGGCTACACCTTC. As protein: CASRPTQGSGYTF.

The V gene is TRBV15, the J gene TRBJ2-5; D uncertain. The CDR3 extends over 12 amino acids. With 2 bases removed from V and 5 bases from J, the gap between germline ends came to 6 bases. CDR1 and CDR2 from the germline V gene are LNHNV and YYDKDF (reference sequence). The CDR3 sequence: CATSRLRETQYF. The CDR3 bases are TGTGCCACCAGCAGATTAAGGGAGACCCAGTACTTC. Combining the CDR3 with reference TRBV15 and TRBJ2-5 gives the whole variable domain DAMVIQNPRYQVTQFGKPVTLSCSQTLNHNVMYWYQQKSSQAPKLLFHYYDKDFNNEADTPDNFQSRRPNTSFCFLDIRSPGLGDTAMYLCATSRLRETQYFGPGTRLLVL.

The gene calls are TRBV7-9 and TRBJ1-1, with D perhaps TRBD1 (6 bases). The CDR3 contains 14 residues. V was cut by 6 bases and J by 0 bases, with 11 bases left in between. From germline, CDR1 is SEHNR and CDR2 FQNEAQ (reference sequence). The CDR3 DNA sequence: TGTGCCAGCAGTCACGCAGGGGTGAACACTGAAGCTTTCTTT. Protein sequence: CASSHAGVNTEAFF.

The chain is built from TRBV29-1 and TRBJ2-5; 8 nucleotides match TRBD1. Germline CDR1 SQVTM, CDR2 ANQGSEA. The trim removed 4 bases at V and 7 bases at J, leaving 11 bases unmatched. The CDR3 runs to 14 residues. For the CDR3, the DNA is TGCAGCGTTGTAGAGGCAGGGGGCTTGGGGACCCAGTACTTC. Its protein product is CSVVEAGGLGTQYF.

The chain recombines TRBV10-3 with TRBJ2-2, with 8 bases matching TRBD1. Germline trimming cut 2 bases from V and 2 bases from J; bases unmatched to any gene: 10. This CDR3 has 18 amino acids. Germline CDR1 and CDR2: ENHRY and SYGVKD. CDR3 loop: CAISEPKPGTGNTGELFF. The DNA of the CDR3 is TGTGCCATCAGTGAGCCGAAACCGGGGACAGGTAACACCGGGGAGCTGTTTTTT.

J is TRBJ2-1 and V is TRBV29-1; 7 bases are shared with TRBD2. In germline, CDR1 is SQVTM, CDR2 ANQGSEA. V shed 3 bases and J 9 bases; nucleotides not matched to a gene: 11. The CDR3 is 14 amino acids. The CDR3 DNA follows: TGCAGCGTTGATCAAGCCTCCTGGGGGGGTGAGCAGTTCTTC. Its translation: CSVDQASWGGEQFF.

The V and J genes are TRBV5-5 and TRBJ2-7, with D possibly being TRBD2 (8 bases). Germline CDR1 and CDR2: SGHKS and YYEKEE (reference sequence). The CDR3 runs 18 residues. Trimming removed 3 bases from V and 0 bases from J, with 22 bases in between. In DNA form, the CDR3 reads TGTGCCAGCAGCTCCGACAGGGTTCTTAGCGGGATCTCCTACGAGCAGTACTTC. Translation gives CASSSDRVLSGISYEQYF.

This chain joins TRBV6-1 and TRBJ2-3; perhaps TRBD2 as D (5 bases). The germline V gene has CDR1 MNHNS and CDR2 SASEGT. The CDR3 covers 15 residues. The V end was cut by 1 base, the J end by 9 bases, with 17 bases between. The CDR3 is CASSEGPVGISTQYF. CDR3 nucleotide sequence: TGTGCCAGCAGTGAAGGGCCGGTCGGGATCAGCACGCAGTATTTT.

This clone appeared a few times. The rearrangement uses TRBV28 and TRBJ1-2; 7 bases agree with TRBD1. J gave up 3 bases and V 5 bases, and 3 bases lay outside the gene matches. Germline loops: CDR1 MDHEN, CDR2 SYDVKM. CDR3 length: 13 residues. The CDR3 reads CASSGDRDYGYTF. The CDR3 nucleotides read TGTGCCAGCAGTGGAGACAGGGACTATGGCTACACCTTC.

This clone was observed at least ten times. CDR3: CASSLSKGARNTEAFF. Written as DNA, the CDR3 is TGTGCCAGCAGTTTATCGAAGGGGGCACGAAACACTGAAGCTTTCTTT. This rearrangement joins TRBV27 to TRBJ1-1; 7 bases map to TRBD1. CDR1 MNHEY and CDR2 SMNVEV come from the germline V gene (reference sequence). Trimming cost V 0 bases and J 2 bases; bases outside gene matches: 6. The CDR3 is 16 amino acids.